This T cell receptor (beta chain) was identified in a study of shared clonotypes between healthy human individuals (dated by TCRdb to the early 2020s). Concerning the study at large: The cohort comprised two women and three men aged 18 to 49 years. Leukapheresis yielded between about 0.9 and 8.9 billion PBMCs per donor. Per donor, three plates each were used for CD4 naive and CD4 memory, two for CD8 naive, and one for CD8 memory. To increase sequencing depth and limit assay-specific biases, TCR repertoire library preparation and sequencing were carried out by different laboratories using diverse techniques. To estimate repertoire size and how much clonotypes are shared between individuals, the study performed deep sequencing of blood TCR repertoires from about 5 healthy adults.

The investigation overall reported the following: Sampling was limited to blood, and TCR repertoires in tissue likely differ from TCR repertoires in blood. Compared with non-shared clonotypes, the clonotypes found in all four sorted-subset donors had higher generation probabilities. Larger estimated clonotype richness was generally found for naive subsets than for memory subsets. Because the study included a small number of donors, the genetic and exposure-history diversity represented was limited. Roughly 5% of naive CD4, around 3.5% of naive CD8, about 2.5% of memory CD4, and 0.35% to 0.4% of memory CD8 clonotypes were shared across a few donors. Even with the large sequencing depth, rarefaction of the sorted-subset datasets indicated that sequencing was incomplete. Pairwise subsampling led to the expectation that sequencing depth would affect the degree of clonotype sharing among donors.

The CDR3 starts with the cysteine, ends with the phenylalanine, and has 12 residues. Left in the record is the CDR3 DNA by itself, 36 bases read in frame from the first base. CDR1 and CDR2 (MNHNY, SVGAGI) derive from the germline V gene (reference sequence). The junction carries 6 bases between V and J, which are trimmed by 5 bases and 1 base respectively. Using the deep immunoSEQ assay, multiplex PCR amplified TCR CDR3 regions from genomic DNA. Genomic DNA extracted from each cell subset was distributed evenly over all wells of several immunoSEQ 96-well plates, and each plate served as one replicate. Each replicate PCR for sorted subsets received about 200 ng genomic DNA, equal to roughly 33,000 T cell genomes. Purified libraries were quantified with a Qubit 3.0 fluorometer, sized on a Bioanalyzer 2100, and re-quantified with the KAPA Library Quantification kit. A separate single-read 150-cycle Illumina NextSeq 550 flow cell was used to sequence each immunoSEQ 96-well plate. The published analysis was carried out like this. The immunoSEQ output contained only junctional sequences without quality scores, so filtering could not match that applied to full-length reads. Sequences were annotated with PyIR, a Python wrapper for IgBLAST v1.9, using IMGT germline references to assign V/J genes and CDR3. Reads were filtered out if the reads had weak V/J assignments (E-value above 1e-6), no CDR3, stop codons, out-of-frame junctions, or ambiguous translated residues. A V3J clonotype was defined by an identical inferred V gene, J gene, and CDR3 amino acid sequence. The percentage overlap between two repertoires was calculated by dividing the number of shared unique clonotypes by the size of the smaller repertoire. RTK rarefaction, the Chao1 estimator, and Recon v2.1 estimates of unobserved clonotypes were used to assess repertoire richness. Generation probabilities were computed with OLGA for all TCRbeta clonotypes obtained by the gDNA method from a handful of donors. TCRdb took this table from immuneACCESS and kept in-frame rearrangements with V and J called. Such tables lack part of the clones; where checked against another copy, unresolved V genes explain under half of the gap, and the rest is unexplained. V and J calls and clone size come straight from that table; D and trimming were deduced from the DNA. In all, the sample holds 850,000 to 1,200,000 clones, and 65% to 75% of those were seen once. The ten largest account for 1.5% of the sample.

Donors were healthy HIV-negative adults with no recently reported acute infections or vaccinations. All donors were Caucasian adults living in Nashville, Tennessee, USA. CD4+ T cells were enriched by magnetic negative selection; naive cells were then positively selected on CD45RA, and the negative fraction formed the memory subset. Blood was collected by leukapheresis, and PBMCs were isolated by Ficoll-Histopaque density gradient centrifugation and then cryopreserved in liquid nitrogen vapor phase. Analytical flow cytometry was used to check the purity and quantity of each magnetically sorted T cell population. Genomic DNA was isolated from every sorted fraction and measured by UV absorbance on a Nanodrop 2000c. Of note for this clone: The antigen it binds to is not known. Per-base quality was not reported, and no clone a single base away is much larger than it.

Material: memory CD4+ T cells sorted from blood. Read against the paper, the sample's cell subset or site label means: CD45RA-negative fraction. Recombination linked TRBV6-6 to TRBJ2-7; matching of 5 bases hints at TRBD1 as the D gene. The source is a man between 18 and 35 years old in good health. This receptor carries the CDR3 CASSRQSYEQYF. The sequenced DNA is TGTGCCAGCAGTAGACAGTCCTACGAGCAGTACTTC.